The sequence of this TCR beta chain was determined in a study of T cell repertoires in cytomegalovirus infection. Across the whole study: Public TCR beta signatures were indicative of both CMV infection and a matching HLA type. Findings and caveats of the study: Summed public TCR beta family frequency identified CMV carriers bearing the relevant HLA. What dominated the ex vivo response were HLA-C-restricted CMV-specific TCR beta clonotypes.

A remark on this clonotype: The antigen is undetermined.

This CDR3 contains 15 residues. J lost 3 bases, V lost 4 bases, and 5 bases had no gene match. Germline values: CDR1 PRHDT, CDR2 FYEKMQ (reference sequence). Using its own MiXCR run on the reads, TCRdb lists one record per CDR3 protein. The table has roughly 600,000 distinct CDR3 sequences, 24% seen once. Material for sequencing was CD8+ T cells from PBMCs. The chain couples TRBV13 to TRBJ1-2; 10 positions match TRBD1. The TCR comes from a human donor in good health (CMV status not recorded). Some clones in this sample may be carry-over from other donors' samples. CDR3 nucleotides: TGTGCCAGCAGCTCCCGGGGGACAGGGGACTATGGCTACACCTTC. Translated, it gives CASSSRGTGDYGYTF.